These T cell receptor beta chains were read from a single sample in a study of blood T cells in healthy people across ages. TCRdb processed the 5' RACE reads anew with MiXCR; each CDR3 protein has one entry. The top ten hold over 6.5% of the sample, which has about 1,400,000 distinct CDR3 sequences, around 55% seen once. Sequences were obtained from blood. The source of these receptors is a man younger than 30 in good health. Each CDR3 is given with its conserved first and last residue. Fields, in order: J gene, D gene, clone size, V gene, CDR3 protein, CDR3 DNA. The D gene is left open where the match is weak. Size tells how often a clone was seen (once, few, many) or the class of an expanded clone, and some rows leave it out.

j_gene: TRBJ1-5; d_gene: TRBD1; abundance: NA; v_gene: TRBV6-5; CDR3aa: CASRLRDRGNQPQHF; CDR3nt: TGTGCCAGCAGACTCCGGGACAGGGGCAATCAGCCCCAGCATTTT
j_gene: TRBJ2-1; d_gene: TRBD2; abundance: NA; v_gene: TRBV20-1; CDR3aa: CSARDLAGDVYNEQFF; CDR3nt: TGCAGTGCTAGAGATCTAGCGGGGGATGTCTACAATGAGCAGTTCTTC
j_gene: TRBJ2-7; d_gene: TRBD2; abundance: NA; v_gene: TRBV4-2; CDR3aa: CASSQDSLGRSGRPSSYEQYF; CDR3nt: TGTGCCAGCAGCCAAGATTCCCTTGGACGCAGCGGGAGGCCAAGCTCCTACGAGCAGTACTTC
j_gene: TRBJ2-1; d_gene: NA; abundance: few; v_gene: TRBV20-1; CDR3aa: CSAILLTDEQFF; CDR3nt: TGCAGTGCCATCCTATTGACGGATGAGCAGTTCTTC
j_gene: TRBJ2-5; d_gene: TRBD2; abundance: NA; v_gene: TRBV13; CDR3aa: CASSATGLAGGSQYF; CDR3nt: TGTGCCAGCAGCGCCACCGGACTAGCGGGAGGTTCCCAGTACTTC
j_gene: TRBJ2-5; d_gene: TRBD2; abundance: few; v_gene: TRBV7-2; CDR3aa: CASSYGLGQETQYF; CDR3nt: TGTGCCAGCAGTTACGGACTAGGCCAAGAGACCCAGTACTTC
j_gene: TRBJ2-5; d_gene: NA; abundance: NA; v_gene: TRBV4-1; CDR3aa: CASSQEWAGLGQETQYF; CDR3nt: TGCGCCAGCAGCCAAGAGTGGGCGGGTTTGGGTCAAGAGACCCAGTACTTC
j_gene: TRBJ2-5; d_gene: NA; abundance: NA; v_gene: TRBV12-3/TRBV12-4; CDR3aa: CASSFGAVYETQYF; CDR3nt: TGTGCCAGCAGTTTTGGGGCTGTGTACGAGACCCAGTACTTC
j_gene: TRBJ1-5; d_gene: TRBD1; abundance: few; v_gene: TRBV20-1; CDR3aa: CSVQRDRENQPQHF; CDR3nt: TGCAGTGTCCAGAGGGACAGAGAGAATCAGCCCCAGCATTTT
j_gene: TRBJ2-7; d_gene: TRBD2; abundance: NA; v_gene: TRBV6-5; CDR3aa: CASSYSHLAAYEQYF; CDR3nt: TGTGCCAGCAGTTACTCTCACCTAGCGGCCTACGAGCAGTACTTC
j_gene: TRBJ2-7; d_gene: NA; abundance: once; v_gene: TRBV19; CDR3aa: CASSMGHRYEQYF; CDR3nt: TGTGCCAGTAGTATGGGACATCGCTACGAGCAGTACTTC
j_gene: TRBJ1-1; d_gene: NA; abundance: NA; v_gene: TRBV20-1; CDR3aa: CSARRSPLNTEAFF; CDR3nt: TGCAGTGCCCGACGGAGCCCATTGAACACTGAAGCTTTCTTT
j_gene: TRBJ2-1; d_gene: NA; abundance: NA; v_gene: TRBV2; CDR3aa: CASRLGGGGNDEQFF; CDR3nt: TGTGCCAGCAGACTAGGGGGGGGTGGCAATGATGAGCAGTTCTTC
j_gene: TRBJ2-3; d_gene: TRBD1; abundance: NA; v_gene: TRBV7-9; CDR3aa: CASSLDTGTGRTDTQYF; CDR3nt: TGTGCCAGCAGCTTAGATACCGGGACAGGGCGAACAGATACGCAGTATTTT
j_gene: TRBJ1-5; d_gene: TRBD1; abundance: NA; v_gene: TRBV20-1; CDR3aa: CSARDEELGQGGGQPQHF; CDR3nt: TGCAGTGCTAGAGATGAAGAGTTGGGTCAGGGGGGTGGTCAGCCCCAGCATTTT